This entry lists 16 T cell receptor beta chains sequenced from one sample in a study of T-cell reconstitution after alpha-beta-depleted transplantation in children. This sample's TCRbeta library carried unique molecular identifier barcodes. TCRdb re-analysed the PCR reads in MiXCR, keeping a single row per CDR3 protein. The table lists roughly 310,000 distinct CDR3 sequences, approximately 23% of them singletons. The sample was PBMCs, mostly from graft donor cells, taken 180 days after TCRalphabeta/CD19-depleted stem cell transplant. All receptors derive from a male patient under 18 who had a stem cell transplant for acute lymphoblastic leukemia, so the T cells may come from the graft donor.

This clonotype was detected a few times. The chain employs TRBV9 and TRBJ2-5, with D tentatively TRBD1 (6 bases). The CDR3 sequence is 15 residues long. V was shortened by 2 bases and J by 7 bases, with 18 bases between the two germline ends. The germline gives CDR1 SGDLS, CDR2 YYNGEE. The CDR3 DNA reads TGTGCCAGCAGCGTGGCGCACAGGGAATTAGGGACCCAGTACTTC. Translation gives CASSVAHRELGTQYF.

This clonotype was seen only a few times. V and J are TRBV5-1 and TRBJ1-2, with 9 bases aligning to TRBD1. This CDR3 spans 15 amino acids. In germline, CDR1 is SGHRS, CDR2 YFSETQ. V was pared by 4 bases and J by 8 bases, with 12 bases of the junction left unmatched. The CDR3: CASSVTGTGRWGYTF. In DNA form, the CDR3 reads TGCGCCAGCAGCGTTACCGGGACAGGGCGGTGGGGCTACACCTTC.

The chain recombines TRBV4-1 with TRBJ2-7, with 12 bases fitting TRBD1. The trim removed 4 bases at V and 7 bases at J, leaving 14 bases unmatched. The CDR3 consists of 17 residues. From germline, CDR1 is MGHRA and CDR2 YSYEKL. Written as DNA, the CDR3 is TGCGCCAGCAGCCGAAAATCTCTCGGGACAGGGGGCCTAGAGCAGTACTTC. It translates to CASSRKSLGTGGLEQYF.

The rearrangement uses TRBV19 and TRBJ2-1, with D perhaps matching TRBD1 or TRBD2 (5 bases each). V lost 7 bases and J 1 base, leaving 8 bases between the germline ends. The germline CDR1 and CDR2 sequences are LNHDA and SQIVND (reference sequence). The CDR3 has 13 amino acids. CDR3 sequence reads: CASTWGSYNEQFF. The CDR3 DNA reads TGTGCCAGTACCTGGGGGTCCTACAATGAGCAGTTCTTC. Full variable domain (missing parts from reference TRBV19 and TRBJ2-1): DGGITQSPKYLFRKEGQNVTLSCEQNLNHDAMYWYRQDPGQGLRLIYYSQIVNDFQKGDIAEGYSVSREKKESFPLTVTSAQKNPTAFYLCASTWGSYNEQFFGPGTRLTVL.

V is TRBV12-3 or TRBV12-4 and J is TRBJ2-3; D gene uncertain. This CDR3 region has 14 residues. Deletions cut 5 bases from V and 5 bases from J, with 14 bases between. CDR3 in DNA: TGTGCCAGCAGTCAATCGCTCTCGAAAGATACGCAGTATTTT. Protein sequence: CASSQSLSKDTQYF.

J is TRBJ2-2 and V is TRBV18; TRBD1 is a possible D gene (5 bases). Germline V gene sequence: CDR1 KGHSH, CDR2 LQKENI. This CDR3 spans 15 amino acids. Trimming cost V 4 bases and J 4 bases, with 13 bases left between them. CDR3 coding DNA: TGTGCCAGCTCACATCGCCAGGGTATCACCGGGGAGCTGTTTTTT. Translating it yields CASSHRQGITGELFF.

The table lists this clonotype with a few counts. The V call is TRBV12-3 or TRBV12-4, the J call TRBJ2-7, with 7 bases aligning to TRBD1. The V gene end was trimmed by 5 bases and the J gene end by 5 bases; junction bases not matched to a gene: 6. The CDR3 spans 13 residues. CDR3 coding DNA: TGTGCCAGCAGTCCGCACAGGGGCGACGAGCAGTACTTC. It codes for CASSPHRGDEQYF.

This clonotype has a count of ten or more. This chain uses TRBV5-1 with TRBJ2-2; no reliable D call. The CDR3 is 12 amino acids. Germline V gene data show CDR1 as SGHRS and CDR2 as YFSETQ. V was shortened by 2 bases and J by 6 bases, with 5 bases between the two germline ends. CDR3 coding DNA: TGCGCCAGCAGCTTTGGGGCCGGGGAGCTGTTTTTT. Amino acids: CASSFGAGELFF.

This clonotype was detected a few times. This sequence joins TRBV10-3 and TRBJ2-7; 10 bases are shared with TRBD1. With V trimmed by 5 bases and J by 5 bases, 6 bases remained unmatched. The CDR3 has 14 amino acids. Germline V gene data show CDR1 as ENHRY and CDR2 as SYGVKD. CDR3 sequence reads: CAISPGQGLNEQYF. CDR3 DNA sequence: TGTGCCATCAGTCCGGGACAGGGGCTCAACGAGCAGTACTTC.

This clonotype has only a few counts. The chain is built from TRBV7-2 and TRBJ2-7; 7 nucleotides line up with TRBD2. The CDR3 totals 15 residues. Germline-derived CDR1 and CDR2 are SGHTA and FQGNSA. Trimming at V came to 2 bases and at J to 2 bases, leaving 6 bases not matched to a gene. The CDR3 region is CASSLRGGGTYEQYF. CDR3 DNA: TGTGCCAGCAGCTTAAGGGGCGGGGGAACCTACGAGCAGTACTTC.

V and J are TRBV5-1 and TRBJ2-1; a possible D gene is TRBD1 (6 bases). In germline, CDR1 is SGHRS, CDR2 YFSETQ. The CDR3 loop spans 13 amino acids. Trimming left V 4 bases short and J 12 bases short, with 17 bases between. The CDR3 sequence: CASSSPTWGLQFF. The CDR3 bases are TGCGCCAGCAGCAGCCCTACCTGGGGGCTGCAGTTCTTC.

This clonotype occurred many times. The chain recombines TRBV12-3 or TRBV12-4 with TRBJ2-1, with TRBD2 identical over 9 bases. J lost 12 bases, V lost 4 bases, and 4 bases had no gene match. This CDR3 has 12 amino acids. CDR3 nucleotides: TGTGCCAGCAGTTCAGGCGGGAGGGTGCAGTTCTTC. Translated: CASSSGGRVQFF.

This clonotype was seen a handful of times. J is TRBJ1-2 and V is TRBV24-1; D remains ambiguous. V dropped 2 bases and J dropped 4 bases, with 10 bases sitting between them. Germline-derived CDR1 and CDR2 are KGHDR and SFDVKD. The CDR3 has 14 residues. CDR3 in amino acids: CATSDSLNSYGYTF. The DNA of the CDR3 is TGTGCCACCAGTGATTCGTTAAATAGCTATGGCTACACCTTC.

In this sample, this clonotype turned up a few times. The chain carries TRBV9 and TRBJ2-1, with 9 bases matching TRBD2. There are 15 residues in the CDR3. V lost 5 bases and J lost 6; bases outside the gene matches: 9. CDR1 and CDR2 from the germline V gene are SGDLS and YYNGEE. CDR3 protein: CASSPPGLARNEQFF. The CDR3 bases are TGTGCCAGCAGTCCTCCGGGACTAGCACGCAATGAGCAGTTCTTC. The complete variable domain, with remaining parts taken from reference TRBV9 and TRBJ2-1, reads DSGVTQTPKHLITATGQRVTLRCSPRSGDLSVYWYQQSLDQGLQFLIQYYNGEERAKGNILERFSAQQFPDLHSELNLSSLELGDSALYFCASSPPGLARNEQFFGPGTRLTVL.

This clonotype was seen only a few times. This sequence joins TRBV15 and TRBJ2-2; 14 bases align to TRBD2. The CDR3 sequence is 22 residues long. Germline-derived CDR1 and CDR2 are LNHNV and YYDKDF (reference sequence). V shed 4 bases, J shed 2 bases, and the junction held 18 bases outside the gene matches. This CDR3 is CATSTIYPMTSGRAGNTGELFF. For the CDR3, the DNA is TGTGCCACCAGCACAATATATCCCATGACTAGCGGGAGGGCCGGAAACACCGGGGAGCTGTTTTTT. Looking up the rest from reference TRBV15 and TRBJ2-2 gives the full variable domain: DAMVIQNPRYQVTQFGKPVTLSCSQTLNHNVMYWYQQKSSQAPKLLFHYYDKDFNNEADTPDNFQSRRPNTSFCFLDIRSPGLGDTAMYLCATSTIYPMTSGRAGNTGELFFGEGSRLTVL.

This clonotype turned up a few times. The V call is TRBV7-8, the J call TRBJ2-3; 7 bases agree with TRBD1. The length of the CDR3 is 14 residues. The germline gives CDR1 SGHVS, CDR2 FQNEAQ. Losses at the gene ends were 1 base for V and 5 bases for J; bases not matched to a gene: 3. CDR3 in amino acids: CASSLGRGKDTQYF. The CDR3 DNA reads as TGTGCCAGCAGCTTAGGCAGGGGGAAAGATACGCAGTATTTT.